The 5 T cell receptor beta chains presented below share a single source sample, sequenced in a study of graft-versus-host responses after intestinal transplantation. Assay: immunoSEQ multiplex PCR; the TCRdb copy retains only in-frame clones and omits some. The table records approximately 130,000 clones, 90% to 95% of them present only once. Antigens for these TCRs are unknown. The sample was unstimulated CD4+ T cells sorted from spleen or lymph node cells, taken before intestinal transplant. The origin of the receptors is a human donor who received an intestinal transplant.

As to this clone: The same CDR3 can be traced to other DNA sequences in this sample. The chain recombines TRBV6-1 with TRBJ2-4; possibly TRBD1 for D (5 bases). The germline V and J ends were trimmed by 2 bases and 6 bases, with 8 bases remaining between them. Germline assignment: CDR1 MNHNS and CDR2 SASEGT. The length of the CDR3 is 13 residues. CDR3 region: CASSEQGGNIQYF. The CDR3 bases are TGTGCCAGCAGTGAACAGGGTGGAAACATTCAGTACTTC.

This rearrangement joins TRBV6-6 to TRBJ1-2, with 9 bases matching TRBD1. The V and J ends lost 2 bases and 3 bases, in that order; junction bases with no gene match: 4. Looked up from germline, CDR1 is MNHNY and CDR2 is SVGAGI (reference sequence). The CDR3 consists of 15 residues. CDR3 amino acids: CASSYIRQGDYGYTF. Here the CDR3 DNA reads TGTGCCAGCAGTTACATTAGACAGGGGGACTATGGCTACACCTTC.

The chain couples TRBV9 to TRBJ2-7; 10 positions match TRBD2. Trimming removed 0 bases from V and 3 bases from J; junction bases left unmatched: 3. In germline, CDR1 is SGDLS, CDR2 YYNGEE. CDR3 length equals 15 residues. This CDR3 is CASSVASGGVYEQYF. CDR3 bases: TGTGCCAGCAGCGTAGCTAGCGGGGGTGTCTACGAGCAGTACTTC.

V is TRBV11-3 and J is TRBJ2-7, with D hard to call. Trimming pared 8 bases from V and 6 bases from J, leaving 11 bases between. Per the germline V gene, CDR1 is SGHNT and CDR2 is YENEEA. This CDR3 comprises 11 residues. The CDR3 here is CASQRRGEQYF. DNA of the CDR3: TGTGCCAGCCAGAGGAGAGGCGAGCAGTACTTC.

The J gene is TRBJ2-5, the V gene TRBV29-1, with a possible D match to TRBD2 (6 bases). The CDR3 covers 14 residues. Germline values: CDR1 SQVTM, CDR2 ANQGSEA. Trimming removed 4 bases at V and 4 bases at J, with 16 bases between. The CDR3 sequence is CSVVVTGVVETQYF. CDR3 DNA sequence: TGCAGCGTTGTGGTTACGGGAGTCGTAGAGACCCAGTACTTC.